This T cell receptor beta chain was retrieved from a study of shared clonotypes between healthy human individuals. The data were produced by immunoSEQ multiplex PCR, yet TCRdb's version contains in-frame clones alone and is incomplete. The table has under 600,000 clones, 95% to 98% seen once. CD45RO-negative CD8 cells positively selected for CCR7 made up the naive population, which excluded terminally differentiated effector memory CD45RA+ cells. The sequence came from a man aged 30 to 45 in good health. Sequencing used naive CD8+ T cells sorted from blood.

The CDR3 coding sequence is TGCAGCGTTGAAGACAGGGGGCGCTTTCTGGGTGGCTACACCTTC. It specifies CSVEDRGRFLGGYTF. The J gene is TRBJ1-2, the V gene TRBV29-1; 8 positions match TRBD1. The CDR3 contains 15 residues. The V and J ends lost 0 bases and 7 bases, in that order; junction bases with no gene match: 10. The germline V gene has CDR1 SQVTM and CDR2 ANQGSEA.